This T cell receptor (beta chain) is from a study of T cell responses to AZD1222 COVID-19 vaccine. Regarding the study as a whole: Reports say nearly half of spike-specific TCRs go after unmutated variant regions. Repertoire sampling occurred only after the peak T cell response. A rise in Spike-specific TCR breadth and depth followed two AZD1222 doses.

The V and J ends lost 2 bases and 6 bases respectively, with 10 bases between them. There are 13 residues in the CDR3. CDR1 is GTSNPN, CDR2 SVGIG, per germline (reference sequence). On this clone: What it binds is not known.

Libraries were prepared by immunoSEQ multiplex PCR; TCRdb keeps only in-frame clonotypes and omits some of them. The repertoire holds some 75,000 clones, with roughly 90% as singletons. This TCR was sampled from an adult in good health. The sequences come from peripheral blood, collected on day 0 of AZD1222 vaccination. This chain connects TRBV30 to TRBJ1-4; possibly TRBD1 for D (5 bases). The CDR3 here is CAWSRTRDEKLFF. For the CDR3, the DNA is TGTGCCTGGAGTCGGACACGGGATGAAAAACTGTTTTTT.